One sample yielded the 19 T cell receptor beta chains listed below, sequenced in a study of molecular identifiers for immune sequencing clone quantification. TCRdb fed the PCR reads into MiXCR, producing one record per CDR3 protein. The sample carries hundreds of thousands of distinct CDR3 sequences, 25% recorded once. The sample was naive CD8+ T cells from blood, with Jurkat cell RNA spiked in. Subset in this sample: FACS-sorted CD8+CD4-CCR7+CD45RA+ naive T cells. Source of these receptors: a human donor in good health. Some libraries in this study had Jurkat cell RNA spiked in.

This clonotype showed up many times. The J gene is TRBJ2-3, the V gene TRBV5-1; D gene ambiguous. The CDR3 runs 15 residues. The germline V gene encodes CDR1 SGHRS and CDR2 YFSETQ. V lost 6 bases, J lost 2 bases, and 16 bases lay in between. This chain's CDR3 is CASKVSDIFTDTQYF. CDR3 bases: TGCGCCAGCAAGGTCTCTGATATTTTCACAGATACGCAGTATTTT. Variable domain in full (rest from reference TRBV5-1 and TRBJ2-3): KAGVTQTPRYLIKTRGQQVTLSCSPISGHRSVSWYQQTPGQGLQFLFEYFSETQRNKGNFPGRFSGRQFSNSRSEMNVSTLELGDSALYLCASKVSDIFTDTQYFGPGTRLTVL.

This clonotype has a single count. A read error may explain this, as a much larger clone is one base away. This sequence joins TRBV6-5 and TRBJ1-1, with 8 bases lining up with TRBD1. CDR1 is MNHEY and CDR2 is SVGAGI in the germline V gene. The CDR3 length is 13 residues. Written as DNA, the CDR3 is TGTGCCAACAGTGGGTACAGGGGGTCTCCCGCTTTCTTT. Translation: CANSGYRGSPAFF.

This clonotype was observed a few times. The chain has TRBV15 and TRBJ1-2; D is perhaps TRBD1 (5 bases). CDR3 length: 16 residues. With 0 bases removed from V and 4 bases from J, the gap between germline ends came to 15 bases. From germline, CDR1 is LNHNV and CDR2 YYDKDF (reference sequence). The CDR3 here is CATSRDGALKSYGYTF. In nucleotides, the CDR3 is TGTGCCACCAGCAGAGATGGGGCTCTGAAGTCCTATGGCTACACCTTC.

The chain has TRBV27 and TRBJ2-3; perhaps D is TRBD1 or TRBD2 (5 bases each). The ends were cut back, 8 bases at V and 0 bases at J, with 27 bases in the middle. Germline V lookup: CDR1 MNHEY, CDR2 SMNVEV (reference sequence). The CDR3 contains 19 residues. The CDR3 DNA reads TGTGCCAGCGCCCTCACCGGGACGACAAATTCCCCTAGCACAGATACGCAGTATTTT. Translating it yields CASALTGTTNSPSTDTQYF.

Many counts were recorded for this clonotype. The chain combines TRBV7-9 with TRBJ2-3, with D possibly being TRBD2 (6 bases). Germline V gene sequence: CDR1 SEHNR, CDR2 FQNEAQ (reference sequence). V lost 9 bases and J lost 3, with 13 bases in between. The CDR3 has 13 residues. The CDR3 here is CASSPSETDTQYF. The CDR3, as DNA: TGTGCCAGTTCGCCTAGCGAGACAGATACGCAGTATTTT. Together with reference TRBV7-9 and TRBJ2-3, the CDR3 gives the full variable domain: DTGVSQNPRHKITKRGQNVTFRCDPISEHNRLYWYRQTLGQGPEFLTYFQNEAQLEKSRLLSDRFSAERPKGSFSTLEIQRTEQGDSAMYLCASSPSETDTQYFGPGTRLTVL.

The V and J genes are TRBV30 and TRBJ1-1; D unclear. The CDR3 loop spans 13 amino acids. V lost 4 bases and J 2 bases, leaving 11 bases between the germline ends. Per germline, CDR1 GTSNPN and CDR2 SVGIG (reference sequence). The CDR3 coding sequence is TGTGCCTGGACCCACAGCCCTAACACTGAAGCTTTCTTT. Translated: CAWTHSPNTEAFF.

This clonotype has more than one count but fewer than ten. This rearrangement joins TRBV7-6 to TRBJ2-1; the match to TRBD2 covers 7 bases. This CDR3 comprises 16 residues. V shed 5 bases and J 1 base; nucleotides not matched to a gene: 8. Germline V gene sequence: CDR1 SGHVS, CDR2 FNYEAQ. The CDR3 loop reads CASSPQPGGSYNEQFF. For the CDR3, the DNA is TGTGCCAGCAGCCCTCAACCGGGGGGTTCCTACAATGAGCAGTTCTTC.

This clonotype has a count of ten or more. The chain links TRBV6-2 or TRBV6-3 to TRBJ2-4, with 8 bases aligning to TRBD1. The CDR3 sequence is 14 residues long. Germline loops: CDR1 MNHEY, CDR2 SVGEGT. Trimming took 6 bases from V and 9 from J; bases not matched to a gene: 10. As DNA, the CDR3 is TGTGCCAGCAGGGATTGGACAGGGTTTGGCATTCAGTACTTC. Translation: CASRDWTGFGIQYF.

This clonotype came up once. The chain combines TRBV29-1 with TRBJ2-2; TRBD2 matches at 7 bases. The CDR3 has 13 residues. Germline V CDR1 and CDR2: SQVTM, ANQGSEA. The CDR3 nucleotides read TGCAACATTAATGCGGGGGACACCGGGGAGCTGTTTTTT. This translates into CNINAGDTGELFF.

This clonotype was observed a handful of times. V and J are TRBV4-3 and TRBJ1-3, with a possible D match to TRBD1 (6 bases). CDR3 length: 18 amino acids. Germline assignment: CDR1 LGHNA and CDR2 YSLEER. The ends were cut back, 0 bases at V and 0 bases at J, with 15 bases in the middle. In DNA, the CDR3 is TGCGCCAGCAGCCAAGAAGGAGGACAGTCTTACTCTGGAAACACCATATATTTT. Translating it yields CASSQEGGQSYSGNTIYF.

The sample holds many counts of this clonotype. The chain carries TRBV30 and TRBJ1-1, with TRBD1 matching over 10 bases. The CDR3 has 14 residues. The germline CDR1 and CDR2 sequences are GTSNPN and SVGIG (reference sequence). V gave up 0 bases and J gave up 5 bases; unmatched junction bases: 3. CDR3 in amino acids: CAWSVGTGVTEAFF. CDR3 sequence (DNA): TGTGCCTGGAGTGTGGGGACAGGGGTTACTGAAGCTTTCTTT.

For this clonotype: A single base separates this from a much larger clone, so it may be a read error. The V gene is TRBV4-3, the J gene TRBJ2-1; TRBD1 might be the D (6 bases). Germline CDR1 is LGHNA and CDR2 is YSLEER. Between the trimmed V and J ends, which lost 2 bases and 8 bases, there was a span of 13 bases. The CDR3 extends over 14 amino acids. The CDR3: CASSQRTGFHEQFF. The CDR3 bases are TGCGCCAGCAGCCAAAGAACAGGGTTCCATGAGCAGTTCTTC.

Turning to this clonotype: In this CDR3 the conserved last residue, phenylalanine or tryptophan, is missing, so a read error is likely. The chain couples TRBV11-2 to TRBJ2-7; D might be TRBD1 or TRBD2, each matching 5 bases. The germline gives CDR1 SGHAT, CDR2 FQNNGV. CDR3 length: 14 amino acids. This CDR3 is CATSFGAGTNEQYI. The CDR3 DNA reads TGTGCCACCAGCTTCGGCGCAGGGACCAACGAGCAGTACATC.

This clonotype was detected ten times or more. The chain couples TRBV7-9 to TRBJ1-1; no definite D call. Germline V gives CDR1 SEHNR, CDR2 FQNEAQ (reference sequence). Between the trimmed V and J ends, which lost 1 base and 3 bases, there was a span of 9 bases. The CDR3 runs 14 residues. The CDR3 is CASSLDIADTEAFF. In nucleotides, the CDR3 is TGTGCCAGCAGCTTAGATATTGCGGACACTGAAGCTTTCTTT.

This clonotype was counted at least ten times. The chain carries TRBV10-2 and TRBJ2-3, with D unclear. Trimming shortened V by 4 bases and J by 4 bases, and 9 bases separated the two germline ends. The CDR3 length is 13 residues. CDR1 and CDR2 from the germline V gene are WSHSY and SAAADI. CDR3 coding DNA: TGCGCCAGCAGTGTGATCACCCCAGATACGCAGTATTTT. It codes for CASSVITPDTQYF.

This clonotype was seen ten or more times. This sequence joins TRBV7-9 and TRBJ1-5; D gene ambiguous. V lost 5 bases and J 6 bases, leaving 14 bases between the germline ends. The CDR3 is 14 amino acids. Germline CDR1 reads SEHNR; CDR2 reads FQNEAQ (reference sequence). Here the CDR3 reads CASSPQDIIQPQHF. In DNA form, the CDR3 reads TGTGCCAGCAGCCCCCAGGATATTATTCAGCCCCAGCATTTT. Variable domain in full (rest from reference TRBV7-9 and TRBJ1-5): DTGVSQNPRHKITKRGQNVTFRCDPISEHNRLYWYRQTLGQGPEFLTYFQNEAQLEKSRLLSDRFSAERPKGSFSTLEIQRTEQGDSAMYLCASSPQDIIQPQHFGDGTRLSIL.

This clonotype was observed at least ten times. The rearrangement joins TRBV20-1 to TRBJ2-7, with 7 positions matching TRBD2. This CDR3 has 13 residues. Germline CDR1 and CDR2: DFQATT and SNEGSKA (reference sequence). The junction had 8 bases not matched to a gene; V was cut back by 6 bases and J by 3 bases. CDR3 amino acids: CSAGEGARYEQYF. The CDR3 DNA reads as TGCAGTGCGGGGGAGGGTGCTCGCTACGAGCAGTACTTC.

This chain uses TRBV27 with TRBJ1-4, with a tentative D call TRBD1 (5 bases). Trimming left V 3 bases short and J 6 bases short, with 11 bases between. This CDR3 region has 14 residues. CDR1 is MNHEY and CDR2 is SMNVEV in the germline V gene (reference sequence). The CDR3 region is CASSFYFRDEKLFF. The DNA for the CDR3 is TGTGCCAGCAGTTTTTATTTCAGGGATGAAAAACTGTTTTTT.

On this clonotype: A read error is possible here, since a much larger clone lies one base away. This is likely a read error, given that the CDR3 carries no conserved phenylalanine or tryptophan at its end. CDR3 bases: TGTGCCAGCAGCCAAGGGCCAGGGAGTGGTACTGAAGCTTTCCTT. This codes for CASSQGPGSGTEAFL. The chain employs TRBV3-1 and TRBJ1-1; D possibly corresponds to TRBD1 (5 bases). This CDR3 contains 15 residues. V dropped 1 base and J dropped 5 bases, with 14 bases sitting between them. Germline CDR1 reads LGHDT; CDR2 reads YNNKEL (reference sequence).